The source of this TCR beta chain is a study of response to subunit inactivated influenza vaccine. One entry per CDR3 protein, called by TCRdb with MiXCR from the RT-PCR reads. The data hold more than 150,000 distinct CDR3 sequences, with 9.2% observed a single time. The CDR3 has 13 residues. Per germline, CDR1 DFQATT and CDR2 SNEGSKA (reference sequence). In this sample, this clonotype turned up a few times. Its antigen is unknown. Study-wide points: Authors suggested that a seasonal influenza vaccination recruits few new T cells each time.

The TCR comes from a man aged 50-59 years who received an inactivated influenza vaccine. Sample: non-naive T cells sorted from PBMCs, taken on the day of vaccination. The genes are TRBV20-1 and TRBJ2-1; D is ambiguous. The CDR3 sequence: CSALWAVPNEQFF. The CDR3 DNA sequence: TGCAGCGCCCTCTGGGCGGTCCCCAATGAGCAGTTCTTC.